This passage covers 22 T cell receptor beta chains from one sample sequenced in a study of blood T cells in healthy people across ages. Next came a second PCR, run for about 7 to 12 cycles, which used a sample-barcoded 5' primer along with a J-beta primer mix. Using its own MiXCR run on the 5' RACE reads, TCRdb lists one record per CDR3 protein. In the table there are around 700,000 distinct CDR3 sequences, just under 25% of which are singletons. This sample also belongs to another study, concerning T cells of mothers and their children.

The material sequenced was blood. The origin of the receptors is a boy aged 5-17 years in good health.

This rearrangement joins TRBV4-2 to TRBJ1-3, with D maybe TRBD1 (6 bases). Looked up from germline, CDR1 is LGHNA and CDR2 is YNFKEQ. V shed 4 bases and J shed 3 bases, with 13 bases lying between them. The CDR3 has 15 amino acids. Here the CDR3 reads CASSPEAGDGNTIYF. Written as DNA, the CDR3 is TGTGCCAGCAGCCCCGAGGCAGGGGATGGAAACACCATATATTTT.

The sample holds a few counts of this clonotype. The chain couples TRBV7-2 to TRBJ2-1; 8 bases agree with TRBD2. The CDR3 is made up of 15 amino acids. With 4 bases clipped from V and 9 bases from J, the junction kept 11 bases outside the gene matches. Germline CDR1 and CDR2: SGHTA and FQGNSA. CDR3 nucleotide sequence: TGTGCCAGCAGCTCTGGCGGAGCGGGAGTAGGTGAGCAGTTCTTC. Translated, it gives CASSSGGAGVGEQFF. Complete variable domain (other parts from reference TRBV7-2 and TRBJ2-1): GAGVSQSPSNKVTEKGKDVELRCDPISGHTALYWYRQSLGQGLEFLIYFQGNSAPDKSGLPSDRFSAERTGGSVSTLTIQRTQQEDSAVYLCASSSGGAGVGEQFFGPGTRLTVL.

This chain connects TRBV20-1 to TRBJ2-2; D is undetermined. Looked up from germline, CDR1 is DFQATT and CDR2 is SNEGSKA (reference sequence). Trimming pared 4 bases from V and 0 bases from J, leaving 9 bases between. The CDR3 sequence is 14 residues long. CDR3 sequence: CSAKKTSNTGELFF. The CDR3, as DNA: TGCAGTGCTAAAAAGACTTCGAACACCGGGGAGCTGTTTTTT.

This chain connects TRBV4-1 to TRBJ2-1, with 11 bases lining up with TRBD2. Germline V gene data show CDR1 as MGHRA and CDR2 as YSYEKL. After removal of 3 bases from V and 8 bases from J, the junction contained 3 bases not matched to a gene. The CDR3 consists of 14 residues. For the CDR3, the DNA is TGCGCCAGCAGCCATCTAGCGGGAGGCTATGAGCAGTTCTTC. This gives the protein CASSHLAGGYEQFF.

CDR3 amino acids: CATSSTGTSREEKLFF. Written as DNA, the CDR3 is TGTGCCACCAGCAGTACAGGGACCAGCCGGGAAGAAAAACTGTTTTTT. The chain couples TRBV15 to TRBJ1-4, with a possible D match to TRBD1 (6 bases). The CDR3 covers 16 residues. In germline, CDR1 is LNHNV, CDR2 YYDKDF (reference sequence). V lost 3 bases to trimming and J lost 8 bases, with 19 bases between them.

The rearrangement joins TRBV20-1 to TRBJ2-5, with TRBD2 matching 9 bases. The J segment lost 5 bases and the V segment lost 7 bases, leaving 8 bases of the junction unmatched. Germline CDR1 DFQATT, CDR2 SNEGSKA (reference sequence). The CDR3 sequence is 13 residues long. CDR3 DNA: TGCAGTGTCATTAGCGGGAGCGGTGAGACCCAGTACTTC. This sequence encodes CSVISGSGETQYF.

This clonotype was found a few times. The gene calls are TRBV25-1 and TRBJ2-7; the match to TRBD2 covers 10 bases. J gave up 0 bases and V 5 bases, and 10 bases lay outside the gene matches. The CDR3 spans 17 residues. Germline lookup yields CDR1 MGHDK and CDR2 SYGVNS. The CDR3, as DNA: TGTGCCAGCAGTACCTCCACACCTAGCGGGAGCTCCTACGAGCAGTACTTC. Its translation: CASSTSTPSGSSYEQYF.

The gene calls are TRBV20-1 and TRBJ1-1; D ambiguous. Germline CDR1 is DFQATT and CDR2 is SNEGSKA (reference sequence). Trimming removed 6 bases from V and 0 bases from J, with 20 bases in between. The CDR3 is 16 residues long. The chain's CDR3 is CSASDDTLFLNTEAFF. CDR3 sequence (DNA): TGCAGTGCCAGCGATGACACCCTCTTCTTGAACACTGAAGCTTTCTTT.

The J gene is TRBJ2-7, the V gene TRBV6-5; 9 positions match TRBD1. Germline loops: CDR1 MNHEY, CDR2 SVGAGI. This CDR3 spans 15 amino acids. After removal of 2 bases from V and 5 bases from J, the junction contained 7 bases not matched to a gene. CDR3 sequence: CASSYAGTGIDEQYF. Here the CDR3 DNA reads TGTGCCAGCAGTTACGCGGGGACAGGGATCGACGAGCAGTACTTC.

This clonotype has more than one count but fewer than ten. The chain joins TRBV29-1 to TRBJ2-1, with 11 nucleotides matching TRBD2. V gave up 2 bases and J gave up 0 bases; unmatched junction bases: 12. Germline CDR1 reads SQVTM; CDR2 reads ANQGSEA. The CDR3 spans 19 residues. The CDR3, as DNA: TGCAGCGTTGAATTAGAGGGACTAGCGGCAAACCGCTCCTACAATGAGCAGTTCTTC. It translates to CSVELEGLAANRSYNEQFF.

This clonotype has only a few counts. The chain employs TRBV10-3 and TRBJ2-1, with D perhaps TRBD1 (8 bases). Trimming removed 2 bases at V and 5 bases at J, with 16 bases between. The CDR3 sequence is 16 residues long. Germline V lookup: CDR1 ENHRY, CDR2 SYGVKD. Here the CDR3 reads CAISETDRGGNNEQFF. The CDR3, as DNA: TGTGCCATCAGTGAGACCGACAGGGGAGGGAACAATGAGCAGTTCTTC.

This clonotype was recorded a few times. The chain has TRBV21-1 and TRBJ2-5; the DNA was not compared with TRBD2, the D call given in the table. TRBV21-1 is recorded as a pseudogene. The CDR3 loop spans 16 amino acids. This CDR3 is CASSKELRLAWETQYF. CDR3 bases: TGTGCCAGCAGCAAAGAATTGAGGCTAGCGTGGGAGACCCAGTACTTC.

The chain is built from TRBV5-8 and TRBJ1-1; D not resolved. Per germline, CDR1 SGHTS and CDR2 YDEGEE. The CDR3 is 13 amino acids. Trimming took off 0 bases at V and 7 bases at J, with 10 bases between the two ends. The CDR3: CASSLGVGIEAFF. The CDR3 DNA follows: TGTGCCAGCAGCTTGGGGGTAGGCATTGAAGCTTTCTTT. Filled out from reference TRBV5-8 and TRBJ1-1, the complete variable domain reads EAGVTQSPTHLIKTRGQQATLRCSPISGHTSVYWYQQALGLGLQFLLWYDEGEERNRGNFPPRFSGRQFPNYSSELNVNALELEDSALYLCASSLGVGIEAFFGQGTRLTVV.

Notes on this clonotype: The junction differs from germline at one of its ends, possibly a read error. The rearrangement uses TRBV6-1 and TRBJ2-5; TRBD2 matches 8 bases. The CDR3 spans 16 residues. Germline V gives CDR1 MNHNS, CDR2 SASEGT. Written as DNA, the CDR3 is TGTGCCGGCAGTCTTAGTGGTAGCGGGAAGGGAGAGACCCAGTACTTC. It translates to CAGSLSGSGKGETQYF.

The gene calls are TRBV9 and TRBJ2-2; D remains unclear. V lost 4 bases to trimming and J lost 3 bases, with 16 bases between them. Germline V lookup: CDR1 SGDLS, CDR2 YYNGEE. The CDR3 covers 16 residues. The CDR3 protein is CASSNSLDPDTGELFF. The CDR3 nucleotides read TGTGCCAGCAGCAATAGCCTAGACCCGGACACCGGGGAGCTGTTTTTT.

This clonotype was picked up a small number of times. This chain connects TRBV7-2 to TRBJ1-5, with D possibly being TRBD1 (6 bases). V dropped 4 bases and J dropped 7 bases, with 17 bases sitting between them. Germline CDR1 and CDR2: SGHTA and FQGNSA. The CDR3 consists of 15 residues. In DNA form, the CDR3 reads TGTGCCAGCAGCTCCAGGGGAGGGGGTGAGCAGCCCCAGCATTTT. Its protein is CASSSRGGGEQPQHF.

The chain is built from TRBV27 and TRBJ2-1; 8 bases align to TRBD2. V was pared by 8 bases and J by 5 bases, with 8 bases of the junction left unmatched. Per germline, CDR1 MNHEY and CDR2 SMNVEV (reference sequence). This CDR3 region has 14 residues. CDR3 nucleotides: TGTGCCAGCCTTAAGACTAGCGCCGACAATGAGCAGTTCTTC. It encodes CASLKTSADNEQFF.

The chain employs TRBV20-1 and TRBJ1-6, with D possibly TRBD1 on 6 matching bases. V was shortened by 2 bases and J by 9 bases, with 14 bases between the two germline ends. The CDR3 totals 14 residues. Germline CDR1 and CDR2: DFQATT and SNEGSKA (reference sequence). In nucleotides, the CDR3 is TGCAGTGCTAGATCAGGGGTTAGGGGTTCACCCCTCCACTTT. This gives the protein CSARSGVRGSPLHF.

The table lists this clonotype with a few counts. CDR3 sequence reads: CASSSGQGALQETQYF. CDR3 sequence (DNA): TGTGCCAGCAGTTCGGGACAGGGGGCGCTCCAGGAGACCCAGTACTTC. V and J are TRBV28 and TRBJ2-5, with 12 bases fitting TRBD1. This CDR3 comprises 16 residues. V shed 4 bases, J shed 5 bases, and the junction held 8 bases outside the gene matches. Germline V gene lookup returns CDR1 MDHEN and CDR2 SYDVKM.

This clonotype was picked up a small number of times. The junction and the germline gene differ at one end; a read error may be behind it. The V and J genes are TRBV6-2 or TRBV6-3 and TRBJ2-7; D unresolved. The end of the DNA fits TRBJ2-5 better, so the J call may be wrong. This CDR3 has 14 residues. Germline V gives CDR1 MNHEY, CDR2 SVGEGT. The CDR3 nucleotides are TGTGCTAGCAGTTACCTGAGCGAGCAAGAGACCCAGTACTTC. The encoded protein is CASSYLSEQETQYF.

V gene TRBV4-3 combines with J gene TRBJ2-7; D not certain. Trimming left V 4 bases short and J 2 bases short, with 12 bases between. The CDR3 has 14 residues. Germline CDR1 is LGHNA and CDR2 is YSLEER. CDR3 nucleotide sequence: TGCGCCAGCAGCCCAAGAACCGTCGCCTACGAGCAGTACTTC. Translated, it gives CASSPRTVAYEQYF.

This clonotype turned up a few times. The V call is TRBV7-9, the J call TRBJ1-1; D is undetermined. Looked up from germline, CDR1 is SEHNR and CDR2 is FQNEAQ (reference sequence). V was trimmed by 3 bases and J by 5 bases, leaving 16 bases between them. CDR3 length: 15 residues. DNA of the CDR3: TGTGCCAGCAGCTTTCCTAGCGGGCCGGAAACTGAAGCTTTCTTT. It yields the protein CASSFPSGPETEAFF.